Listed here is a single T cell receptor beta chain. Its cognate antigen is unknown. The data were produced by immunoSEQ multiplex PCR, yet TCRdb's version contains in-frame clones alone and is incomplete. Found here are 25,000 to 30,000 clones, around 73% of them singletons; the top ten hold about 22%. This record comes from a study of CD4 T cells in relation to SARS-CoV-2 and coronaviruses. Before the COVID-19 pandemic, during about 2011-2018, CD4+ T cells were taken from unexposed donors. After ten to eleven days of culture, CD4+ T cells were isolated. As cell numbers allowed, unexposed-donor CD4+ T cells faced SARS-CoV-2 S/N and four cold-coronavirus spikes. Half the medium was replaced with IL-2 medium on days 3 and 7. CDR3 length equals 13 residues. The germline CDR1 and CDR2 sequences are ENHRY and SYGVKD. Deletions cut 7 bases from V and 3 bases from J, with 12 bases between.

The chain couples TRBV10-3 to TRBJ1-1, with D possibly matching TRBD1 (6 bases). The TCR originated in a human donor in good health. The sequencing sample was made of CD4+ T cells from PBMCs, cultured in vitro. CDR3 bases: TGTGCCATCACCTCCAACAGGGACACTGAAGCTTTCTTT. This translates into CAITSNRDTEAFF.